This passage covers 30 T cell receptor beta chains from one sample sequenced in a study of CD8+CD57+ T cells in acquired aplastic anemia. Genomic DNA was employed as the template in profiling TCR beta VDJ and CDR3. TCRdb reanalysed the reads using MiXCR and keeps one entry per CDR3 protein. The data hold more than 150,000 distinct CDR3 sequences, with around 50% observed a single time. All sequencing subjects had displayed CD8+CD57+ cell expansion on flow cytometry. The sample comprised sorted CD4+, CD8+, or CD8+CD57+ T cells (not recorded which) from PBMCs. The receptor source for this set is a human donor with aplastic anemia.

The rearrangement joins TRBV28 to TRBJ2-5, with 12 bases matching TRBD1. The CDR3 has 16 residues. V shed 3 bases, J shed 4 bases, and the junction held 6 bases outside the gene matches. Germline V gene lookup returns CDR1 MDHEN and CDR2 SYDVKM. The CDR3 region is CASSLGGQGAGETQYF. The CDR3 DNA reads as TGTGCCAGCAGTTTGGGGGGACAGGGGGCAGGAGAGACCCAGTACTTC.

CDR3 DNA sequence: TGCAGTGCTAGGGGTGCTCGCACAGATACGCAGTATTTT. It codes for CSARGARTDTQYF. The chain has TRBV20-1 and TRBJ2-3; D is undetermined. Germline V gene sequence: CDR1 DFQATT, CDR2 SNEGSKA (reference sequence). Trimming took off 3 bases at V and 1 base at J, with 8 bases between the two ends. The length of the CDR3 is 13 residues.

This clonotype was counted many times. The V gene is TRBV2, the J gene TRBJ1-5; D possibly corresponds to TRBD1 (6 bases). The CDR3 length is 14 residues. Trimming took 7 bases from V and 1 from J, leaving 11 bases between them. Germline assignment: CDR1 SNHLY and CDR2 FYNNEI. The CDR3 region has the DNA TGTGCCAGCAAGGGGGGGTCAAGCAATCAGCCCCAGCATTTT. It yields the protein CASKGGSSNQPQHF.

The chain has TRBV10-3 and TRBJ2-1, with D maybe TRBD1 (6 bases). The CDR3 runs 15 residues. V was pared by 0 bases and J by 0 bases, with 6 bases between. Germline values: CDR1 ENHRY, CDR2 SYGVKD. The CDR3 nucleotides read TGTGCCATCAGTGAGTCAGGGGGCTCCTACAATGAGCAGTTCTTC. Its protein product is CAISESGGSYNEQFF.

Turning to this clonotype: The conserved final phenylalanine or tryptophan is absent from the CDR3, which likely points to a read error. The chain has TRBV10-3 and TRBJ1-1, with a weak D call TRBD1 (5 bases). Trimming left V 2 bases short and J 1 base short, with 8 bases between. The CDR3 spans 14 residues. The germline CDR1 and CDR2 sequences are ENHRY and SYGVKD. In DNA, the CDR3 is TGTGCCATCAGTGAGATTGGACAGAACACTGAAGCTTTCTCT. Translation gives CAISEIGQNTEAFS.

This clonotype was counted ten times or more. In DNA form, the CDR3 reads TGTGCCACCCGACCGGGACAGGGGGCTACAGATACGCAGTATTTT. Translated: CATRPGQGATDTQYF. The chain joins TRBV24-1 to TRBJ2-3, with 12 bases that match TRBD1. The germline CDR1 and CDR2 sequences are KGHDR and SFDVKD. The CDR3 contains 15 residues. Trimming took 9 bases from V and 3 from J; bases not matched to a gene: 6.

This clonotype was recorded many times. This chain uses TRBV6-1 with TRBJ2-2; 11 bases line up with TRBD2. Germline CDR1 and CDR2: MNHNS and SASEGT. The length of the CDR3 is 16 residues. Trimming cost V 6 bases and J 7 bases; bases outside gene matches: 10. CDR3 amino acids: CASRSSSGGAGGELFF. For the CDR3, the DNA is TGTGCCAGCAGATCTAGTAGCGGGGGGGCAGGCGGGGAGCTGTTTTTT.

This clonotype came up many times. The chain combines TRBV19 with TRBJ2-7, with 11 bases fitting TRBD2. The CDR3 has 15 residues. Germline values: CDR1 LNHDA, CDR2 SQIVND (reference sequence). Trimming cost V 3 bases and J 2 bases; bases outside gene matches: 3. CDR3 nucleotides: TGTGCCAGTAGTATGTTAGCGGGGGGGACCTACGAGCAGTACTTC. This codes for CASSMLAGGTYEQYF.

In its sample, this clonotype was seen once. It may be a read error: a sequence one base away is much more abundant. This chain joins TRBV5-6 and TRBJ1-2; 8 nucleotides agree with TRBD1. Germline V CDR1 and CDR2: SGHDT, YYEEEE. The CDR3 sequence is 14 residues long. After removal of 7 bases from V and 7 bases from J, the junction contained 12 bases not matched to a gene. The CDR3 DNA reads TGTGCCAGCGGTTTGGACAGGGTAATGAGTGGCTACACCTTC. Its protein product is CASGLDRVMSGYTF. The entire variable domain, with the rest obtained from reference TRBV5-6 and TRBJ1-2, is as follows: DAGVTQSPTHLIKTRGQQVTLRCSPKSGHDTVSWYQQALGQGPQFIFQYYEEEERQRGNFPDRFSGHQFPNYSSELNVNALLLGDSALYLCASGLDRVMSGYTFGSGTRLTVV.

This chain uses TRBV20-1 with TRBJ1-1; 7 bases are a match to TRBD1. The V segment lost 4 bases and the J segment 0 bases; nucleotides outside the gene matches: 5. This CDR3 is built from 14 residues. The V gene's germline CDR1 is DFQATT and CDR2 SNEGSKA (reference sequence). This CDR3 reads CSATGTVLNTEAFF. The CDR3 coding sequence is TGCAGTGCTACCGGGACAGTTCTGAACACTGAAGCTTTCTTT.

This clonotype appeared once. An end of the junction differs from the germline gene, which may be a read error. The rearrangement joins TRBV5-4 to TRBJ2-6, with D perhaps given as TRBD1 or TRBD2 (5 bases each). In germline, CDR1 is SGHNT, CDR2 YYREEE (reference sequence). This CDR3 has 15 residues. The DNA of the CDR3 is TGCGCCAGCAGCACCGAGGGGTCTGGGGCCAACGTCCTGACTTTC. The encoded protein is CASSTEGSGANVLTF.

V is TRBV10-2 and J is TRBJ2-1; D is perhaps TRBD1 (5 bases). CDR1 and CDR2 (germline): WSHSY, SAAADI. Trimming shortened V by 8 bases and J by 0 bases, and 14 bases separated the two germline ends. The CDR3 runs 15 residues. This CDR3 is CASLNHRSSYNEQFF. In DNA, the CDR3 is TGCGCCAGCCTAAACCACAGGAGCTCCTACAATGAGCAGTTCTTC.

This clonotype was detected only a few times. CDR3 DNA: TGTGCCAGCAGCCAAGATGATAGCAATCAGCCCCAGCATTTT. Translated, it gives CASSQDDSNQPQHF. V gene TRBV3-1 combines with J gene TRBJ1-5; D call uncertain. The germline V gene encodes CDR1 LGHDT and CDR2 YNNKEL (reference sequence). V lost 0 bases and J 0 bases, leaving 3 bases between the germline ends. The CDR3 runs 14 residues.

This clonotype was seen a few times. The chain carries TRBV24-1 and TRBJ2-5; D may be TRBD1 or TRBD2 (6 bases each). The CDR3 has 13 amino acids. V lost 4 bases and J lost 4, with 9 bases in between. The germline gives CDR1 KGHDR, CDR2 SFDVKD. The CDR3, as DNA: TGTGCCACCAGTGACCCGGGGGCAGAGACCCAGTACTTC. Amino acid sequence: CATSDPGAETQYF.

The CDR3 region has the DNA TGTGCCACCAGTGATGATGGGGAAATTTACACCTTC. Translated, it gives CATSDDGEIYTF. This chain uses TRBV24-1 with TRBJ1-2; no clear D. The germline V and J ends were trimmed by 3 bases and 11 bases, with 12 bases remaining between them. Germline V gene data show CDR1 as KGHDR and CDR2 as SFDVKD. CDR3 length: 12 amino acids.

The CDR3 loop is CASSATRGSYNEQFF. CDR3 DNA sequence: TGTGCCAGCAGCGCTACTAGGGGATCCTACAATGAGCAGTTCTTC. The chain links TRBV11-2 to TRBJ2-1; D is perhaps TRBD1 or TRBD2 (5 bases each). The CDR3 sequence is 15 residues long. Trimming took off 5 bases at V and 1 base at J, with 12 bases between the two ends. Germline CDR1 and CDR2: SGHAT and FQNNGV.

This clonotype appeared many times. V usage is TRBV10-1 and J usage is TRBJ2-3; D unclear. Germline V gene sequence: CDR1 WNHNN, CDR2 SYGVQD (reference sequence). The V gene lost 4 bases and the J gene lost 5 bases, with 4 bases spanning the gap. This CDR3 comprises 11 residues. The CDR3 region has the DNA TGCGCCAGCAGTGTACAAGATACGCAGTATTTT. Amino acid sequence: CASSVQDTQYF.

Points on this clonotype: One end of the junction is discordant with germline, which a read error may explain. The genes are TRBV7-9 and TRBJ1-3; D is possibly TRBD1 (6 bases). CDR1 is SEHNR and CDR2 is FQNEAQ in the germline V gene (reference sequence). The CDR3 extends over 15 amino acids. The CDR3 DNA reads TGTGCCAGCAGCTTGGGGGCCGGCTCTGGAAGCACCATATATTTT. This translates into CASSLGAGSGSTIYF.

The genes are TRBV6-2 or TRBV6-3 and TRBJ2-3; 10 nucleotides line up with TRBD2. CDR1 is MNHEY, CDR2 SVGEGT, per germline. The CDR3 totals 16 residues. The V and J ends lost 4 bases and 5 bases, in that order; junction bases with no gene match: 9. The CDR3 DNA reads TGTGCCAGCAGTTTCCAATTAGCGGGGGGCGGAGATACGCAGTATTTT. Its protein is CASSFQLAGGGDTQYF.

This clonotype was picked up many times. The chain links TRBV5-1 to TRBJ2-1, with a tentative D call TRBD2 (6 bases). CDR3 length: 15 amino acids. V was cut by 4 bases and J by 9 bases, with 20 bases left in between. Germline V gene sequence: CDR1 SGHRS, CDR2 YFSETQ. Here the CDR3 DNA reads TGCGCCAGCAGCGGGCCGGGACTCCATCAGGGTGAGCAGTTCTTC. Translated: CASSGPGLHQGEQFF.

This chain connects TRBV4-2 to TRBJ1-4; D is uncertain. V was trimmed by 1 base and J by 4 bases, leaving 13 bases between them. From germline, CDR1 is LGHNA and CDR2 YNFKEQ. The CDR3 has 16 residues. CDR3 bases: TGTGCCAGCAGCCAAGGTAACACAGTTATTAATGAAAAACTGTTTTTT. Its protein product is CASSQGNTVINEKLFF.

This clonotype was recorded a few times. This chain links TRBV10-1 with TRBJ1-2, with 8 bases fitting TRBD1. After removal of 5 bases from V and 4 bases from J, the junction contained 9 bases not matched to a gene. This CDR3 comprises 15 residues. The germline CDR1 and CDR2 sequences are WNHNN and SYGVQD (reference sequence). The CDR3 region is CASSSGGQGAYGYTF. DNA of the CDR3: TGCGCCAGCAGTAGCGGTGGACAGGGAGCCTATGGCTACACCTTC.

In its sample, this clonotype was seen a few times. This rearrangement joins TRBV3-1 to TRBJ1-5; D ambiguous. The CDR3 sequence is 13 residues long. Germline lookup yields CDR1 LGHDT and CDR2 YNNKEL (reference sequence). The V end was cut by 2 bases, the J end by 6 bases, with 8 bases between. The CDR3 nucleotides are TGTGCCAGCAGCCAATCAAGGGTTCAGCCCCAGCATTTT. It is translated as CASSQSRVQPQHF.

J is TRBJ1-6 and V is TRBV28, with unresolved D. The CDR3 totals 12 residues. The V gene's germline CDR1 is MDHEN and CDR2 SYDVKM. V lost 6 bases, J lost 10 bases, and 10 bases lay in between. The CDR3 region is CASSRRRSPLHF. In DNA form, the CDR3 reads TGTGCCAGCAGCCGCCGTCGGTCACCCCTCCACTTT.

This chain joins TRBV3-1 and TRBJ1-6; D is uncertain. Trimming shortened V by 6 bases and J by 8 bases, and 8 bases separated the two germline ends. Per the germline V gene, CDR1 is LGHDT and CDR2 is YNNKEL (reference sequence). This CDR3 is built from 12 residues. The CDR3 loop reads CASRSAHSPLHF. For the CDR3, the DNA is TGTGCCAGCAGGTCGGCCCATTCACCCCTCCACTTT.

This clonotype has at least ten counts. CDR3 amino acids: CATENTGELFF. The CDR3 DNA is TGTGCCACTGAAAACACCGGGGAGCTGTTTTTT. The J gene is TRBJ2-2, the V gene TRBV2; D is unresolved. The CDR3 loop spans 11 amino acids. The germline gives CDR1 SNHLY, CDR2 FYNNEI. Deletions cut 10 bases from V and 2 bases from J, with 5 bases between.

The chain uses TRBV30 and TRBJ2-1; 7 nucleotides align to TRBD1. The germline gives CDR1 GTSNPN, CDR2 SVGIG (reference sequence). CDR3 size: 15 residues. V shed 0 bases and J 7 bases; nucleotides not matched to a gene: 9. The chain's CDR3 is CAWSVVTGWGNEQFF. The CDR3 DNA reads as TGTGCCTGGAGTGTAGTGACAGGGTGGGGGAATGAGCAGTTCTTC.

V is TRBV19 and J is TRBJ2-7, with 10 positions matching TRBD1. Trimming took 4 bases from V and 0 from J; bases not matched to a gene: 3. The CDR3 covers 15 residues. Germline CDR1 is LNHDA and CDR2 is SQIVND (reference sequence). The CDR3 nucleotides are TGTGCCAGTAGTAAGGGACAGGGGAGCTCCTACGAGCAGTACTTC. Translation: CASSKGQGSSYEQYF.

Turning to this clonotype: The junction differs from germline at one of its ends, possibly a read error. The genes are TRBV24-1 and TRBJ2-2; 8 nucleotides match TRBD1. The CDR3 loop spans 15 amino acids. From germline, CDR1 is KGHDR and CDR2 SFDVKD. The CDR3 region has the DNA TGTACCACCAGTGGCAGGGGGCAGAGCACCGGGGAGCTGTTTTTT. It translates to CTTSGRGQSTGELFF.

This clonotype appeared a few times. The chain combines TRBV2 with TRBJ1-2; 11 bases fit TRBD1. Germline V gene lookup returns CDR1 SNHLY and CDR2 FYNNEI. The CDR3 has 11 residues. The CDR3 region has the DNA TGTGCTAAGAGGGGACAGGGGGACTACACCTTC. Protein product: CAKRGQGDYTF.